What follows are 21 T cell receptor beta chains derived from one specimen sequenced in a study of OX40 agonist ivuxolimab in advanced cancers. Generated by immunoSEQ multiplex PCR, the TCRdb table keeps only in-frame clones and is missing some. The sample has 65,000 to 100,000 clones, 91% seen once. The specimen comprised CD4+ or CD8+ T cells sorted from blood, sampled in a trial of the OX40 agonist ivuxolimab. These receptors all come from an adult with an advanced solid tumor such as melanoma, head and neck, liver or kidney cancer.

V and J are TRBV12-5 and TRBJ2-3, with 9 positions matching TRBD2. V dropped 7 bases and J dropped 2; count of bases not matched to a gene: 4. The CDR3 totals 14 residues. CDR1 LGHNT and CDR2 FRNRAP come from the germline V gene. The CDR3 sequence is CASASGTLTDTQYF. Written as DNA, the CDR3 is TGTGCTAGTGCTAGCGGGACCCTCACAGATACGCAGTATTTT. Variable domain in full (rest from reference TRBV12-5 and TRBJ2-3): DARVTQTPRHKVTEMGQEVTMRCQPILGHNTVFWYRQTMMQGLELLAYFRNRAPLDDSGMPKDRFSAEMPDATLATLKIQPSEPRDSAVYFCASASGTLTDTQYFGPGTRLTVL.

The chain couples TRBV19 to TRBJ2-5, with D possibly TRBD2 on 5 matching bases. The CDR3 runs 14 residues. Germline V gene sequence: CDR1 LNHDA, CDR2 SQIVND (reference sequence). V lost 4 bases and J lost 2, with 11 bases in between. CDR3 in DNA: TGTGCCAGTAGTAGGGAGTGGTTACAAGAGACCCAGTACTTC. Its protein is CASSREWLQETQYF.

The chain couples TRBV28 to TRBJ1-2, with D possibly TRBD1 on 5 matching bases. Trimming cost V 6 bases and J 8 bases, with 10 bases left between them. The germline V gene encodes CDR1 MDHEN and CDR2 SYDVKM. The CDR3 has 11 amino acids. The CDR3 sequence is CASRYEGGYTF. In DNA form, the CDR3 reads TGTGCCAGCAGATATGAGGGGGGCTACACCTTC.

The gene calls are TRBV19 and TRBJ1-3; D perhaps matches TRBD1 (5 bases). With 7 bases removed from V and 0 bases from J, the gap between germline ends came to 10 bases. Germline CDR1 is LNHDA and CDR2 is SQIVND (reference sequence). The CDR3 runs to 14 residues. The CDR3 protein is CASTGRSSGNTIYF. CDR3 in DNA: TGTGCCAGTACGGGACGGTCCTCTGGAAACACCATATATTTT.

This chain connects TRBV19 to TRBJ1-2; 7 bases agree with TRBD1. CDR3 length equals 12 residues. The V gene end was trimmed by 9 bases and the J gene end by 12 bases; junction bases not matched to a gene: 13. Germline CDR1 and CDR2: LNHDA and SQIVND (reference sequence). The CDR3 is CASSSGGVQNTF. In DNA form, the CDR3 reads TGTGCCAGCAGCTCAGGGGGGGTTCAAAACACCTTC.

The chain employs TRBV4-2 and TRBJ1-2; 8 bases match TRBD1. The CDR3 is 16 residues long. The V segment lost 3 bases and the J segment 1 base; nucleotides outside the gene matches: 7. CDR1 is LGHNA, CDR2 YNFKEQ, per germline. CDR3 bases: TGTGCCAGCAGCCAGAACCAGGGGGCCAGTAACTATGGCTACACCTTC. Protein product: CASSQNQGASNYGYTF.

This clone appeared once. This rearrangement joins TRBV7-3 to TRBJ2-1; the D call may be TRBD1 or TRBD2 (6 bases each). This CDR3 has 13 residues. V was trimmed by 5 bases and J by 8 bases, leaving 13 bases between them. CDR1 and CDR2 from the germline V gene are SGHTA and FQGTGA. The CDR3 loop reads CASSQGRYDEQFF. CDR3 DNA: TGTGCCAGCAGCCAGGGGAGGTACGATGAGCAGTTCTTC.

The chain employs TRBV27 and TRBJ2-5; TRBD2 agrees at 11 bases. The junction had 7 bases not matched to a gene; V was cut back by 0 bases and J by 4 bases. CDR3 length equals 17 residues. Germline V gives CDR1 MNHEY, CDR2 SMNVEV (reference sequence). CDR3 sequence (DNA): TGTGCCAGCAGTTTATCGCTATTAGCGGGAGGGGGAGAGACCCAGTACTTC. It encodes CASSLSLLAGGGETQYF.

V gene TRBV7-9 combines with J gene TRBJ2-3; D may be TRBD1 (5 bases). Germline CDR1 reads SEHNR; CDR2 reads FQNEAQ (reference sequence). The germline V and J ends were trimmed by 9 bases and 3 bases, with 7 bases remaining between them. The CDR3 extends over 11 amino acids. CDR3 coding DNA: TGTGCCAGAGGGGAAACAGATACGCAGTATTTT. Translated, it gives CARGETDTQYF. The complete variable domain, with remaining parts taken from reference TRBV7-9 and TRBJ2-3, reads DTGVSQNPRHKITKRGQNVTFRCDPISEHNRLYWYRQTLGQGPEFLTYFQNEAQLEKSRLLSDRFSAERPKGSFSTLEIQRTEQGDSAMYLCARGETDTQYFGPGTRLTVL.

This CDR3 reads CASSLQGDEQYF. As DNA, the CDR3 is TGTGCCAGTAGTCTACAGGGGGATGAGCAGTACTTC. This chain links TRBV19 with TRBJ2-7; 8 bases match TRBD1. The CDR3 runs 12 residues. V was clipped by 5 bases and J by 7 bases; unmatched bases: 4. Germline CDR1 and CDR2: LNHDA and SQIVND (reference sequence).

This clone has only one observation. This chain connects TRBV6-5 to TRBJ1-2, with unresolved D. The germline V and J ends were trimmed by 2 bases and 5 bases, with 9 bases remaining between them. The CDR3 has 13 residues. Germline V gene sequence: CDR1 MNHEY, CDR2 SVGAGI. For the CDR3, the DNA is TGTGCCAGCAGTTACGGCGGCCCATATGGCTACACCTTC. This translates into CASSYGGPYGYTF.

The chain combines TRBV28 with TRBJ1-1; D may be TRBD1 (6 bases). Deletions cut 10 bases from V and 1 base from J, with 10 bases between. Germline CDR1 is MDHEN and CDR2 is SYDVKM. The CDR3 runs 12 residues. CDR3 protein: CATGRGNTEAFF. For the CDR3, the DNA is TGTGCCACCGGCAGGGGGAACACTGAAGCTTTCTTT. The full variable domain, completed using reference TRBV28 and TRBJ1-1, is DVKVTQSSRYLVKRTGEKVFLECVQDMDHENMFWYRQDPGLGLRLIYFSYDVKMKEKGDIPEGYSVSREKKERFSLILESASTNQTSMYLCATGRGNTEAFFGQGTRLTVV.

V usage is TRBV7-9 and J usage is TRBJ1-1; TRBD1 might be the D (6 bases). The V end was cut by 5 bases, the J end by 0 bases, with 13 bases between. The CDR3 length is 15 residues. From germline, CDR1 is SEHNR and CDR2 FQNEAQ (reference sequence). The CDR3 region is CASSPLRQVNTEAFF. For the CDR3, the DNA is TGTGCCAGCAGCCCGCTTAGACAGGTGAACACTGAAGCTTTCTTT.

This chain joins TRBV29-1 and TRBJ2-5; 14 nucleotides align to TRBD2. From germline, CDR1 is SQVTM and CDR2 ANQGSEA. V shed 4 bases, J shed 1 base, and the junction held 2 bases outside the gene matches. CDR3 size: 15 residues. CDR3 in amino acids: CSVGGLAGVQETQYF. The CDR3 nucleotides read TGCAGCGTTGGGGGACTAGCGGGAGTCCAAGAGACCCAGTACTTC.

The chain uses TRBV19 and TRBJ1-1; 10 bases match TRBD1. The CDR3 runs 15 residues. Trimming removed 1 base from V and 5 bases from J; junction bases left unmatched: 4. The germline gives CDR1 LNHDA, CDR2 SQIVND (reference sequence). In DNA, the CDR3 is TGTGCCAGTAGTATAGGACCGGGACAGGGGACTGAAGCTTTCTTT. Translation gives CASSIGPGQGTEAFF.

The V call is TRBV7-3, the J call TRBJ2-2; 16 bases map to TRBD2. Germline V lookup: CDR1 SGHTA, CDR2 FQGTGA. The CDR3 covers 19 residues. V lost 4 bases to trimming and J lost 4 bases; unmatched junction nucleotides: 9. The CDR3 DNA reads TGTGCCAGCAGCTCTCGCGGGACTAGCGGGAGGGCGGGCACCGGGGAGCTGTTTTTT. Residues: CASSSRGTSGRAGTGELFF.

The rearrangement links TRBV7-3 to TRBJ2-5; D is perhaps TRBD2 (7 bases). The V end lost 5 bases, the J end lost 7 bases, and 17 bases lay between the germline ends. Germline CDR1 is SGHTA and CDR2 is FQGTGA. CDR3 size: 14 residues. CDR3 amino acids: CASSPQIGGGTQYF. CDR3 sequence (DNA): TGTGCCAGCAGCCCCCAAATAGGGGGGGGGACCCAGTACTTC.

The chain uses TRBV5-6 and TRBJ1-2; 8 nucleotides align to TRBD1. Germline assignment: CDR1 SGHDT and CDR2 YYEEEE. This CDR3 is built from 15 residues. V lost 0 bases to trimming and J lost 6 bases; unmatched junction nucleotides: 7. CDR3 DNA sequence: TGTGCCAGCAGCTTGGGTCCAGGGGGCCAGGATGGCTACACCTTC. Its protein is CASSLGPGGQDGYTF. The variable domain in full, with the rest retrieved from reference TRBV5-6 and TRBJ1-2, is DAGVTQSPTHLIKTRGQQVTLRCSPKSGHDTVSWYQQALGQGPQFIFQYYEEEERQRGNFPDRFSGHQFPNYSSELNVNALLLGDSALYLCASSLGPGGQDGYTFGSGTRLTVV.

The chain couples TRBV30 to TRBJ2-3, with D maybe TRBD2 (6 bases). The CDR3 runs to 14 residues. The V end lost 0 bases, the J end lost 2 bases, and 9 bases lay between the germline ends. From germline, CDR1 is GTSNPN and CDR2 SVGIG (reference sequence). The CDR3 DNA follows: TGTGCCTGGAGTGTACGGGGGACCACAGATACGCAGTATTTT. Translating gives CAWSVRGTTDTQYF.

This chain uses TRBV28 with TRBJ2-4; D not certain. The CDR3 sequence is 12 residues long. Germline CDR1 MDHEN, CDR2 SYDVKM. With 5 bases removed from V and 7 bases from J, the gap between germline ends came to 9 bases. CDR3 nucleotides: TGTGCCAGCAGTGAAAACACGAACATTCAGTACTTC. This encodes CASSENTNIQYF.

This clone was recorded only once. This chain uses TRBV19 with TRBJ1-5; 11 nucleotides match TRBD1. CDR1 is LNHDA and CDR2 is SQIVND in the germline V gene (reference sequence). J gave up 6 bases and V 1 base, and 8 bases lay outside the gene matches. The CDR3 contains 17 residues. CDR3 sequence reads: CASSIALDRGHGQPQHF. In nucleotides, the CDR3 is TGTGCCAGTAGTATAGCCTTGGACAGGGGGCATGGTCAGCCCCAGCATTTT. Using reference TRBV19 and TRBJ1-5 for the parts outside the CDR3, the full variable domain is DGGITQSPKYLFRKEGQNVTLSCEQNLNHDAMYWYRQDPGQGLRLIYYSQIVNDFQKGDIAEGYSVSREKKESFPLTVTSAQKNPTAFYLCASSIALDRGHGQPQHFGDGTRLSIL.